These 30 T cell receptor beta chains were sequenced from one sample in a study of siplizumab effects on memory and regulatory T cells. Sequencing used immunoSEQ multiplex PCR; TCRdb keeps in-frame clones, though not all of them. This sample carries fewer than 120,000 clones, roughly 92% of them seen once, and the ten largest clones take 1% to 1.5%. The sample taken for sequencing was CD4+ T cells sorted from blood. Every receptor here comes from a human donor in good health.

This chain connects TRBV30 to TRBJ1-5; tentatively, D is TRBD1 (5 bases). The CDR3 covers 16 residues. Germline V gives CDR1 GTSNPN, CDR2 SVGIG (reference sequence). V was cut by 2 bases and J by 0 bases, with 14 bases left in between. The CDR3 DNA sequence: TGTGCCTGGAGTCCTCCCCGGGGCTATAGCAATCAGCCCCAGCATTTT. This encodes CAWSPPRGYSNQPQHF.

CDR3 loop: CASSLPGGRNYGYTF. DNA for the CDR3: TGTGCCAGCAGCTTGCCAGGGGGCAGAAACTATGGCTACACCTTC. The chain uses TRBV5-6 and TRBJ1-2; 8 bases map to TRBD1. The junction had 4 bases not matched to a gene; V was cut back by 1 base and J by 2 bases. The CDR3 runs 15 residues. The germline gives CDR1 SGHDT, CDR2 YYEEEE.

This chain links TRBV5-5 with TRBJ2-7, with 10 bases fitting TRBD2. The CDR3 sequence is 16 residues long. Germline V CDR1 and CDR2: SGHKS, YYEKEE (reference sequence). The junction had 7 bases not matched to a gene; V was cut back by 4 bases and J by 0 bases. The CDR3 protein is CASSLGGTSASYEQYF. The CDR3 region has the DNA TGTGCCAGCAGCCTAGGGGGGACTAGCGCCTCCTACGAGCAGTACTTC.

The chain is built from TRBV5-1 and TRBJ1-2; D may be TRBD1 (6 bases). This CDR3 is 14 amino acids long. CDR1 and CDR2 from the germline V gene are SGHRS and YFSETQ. Trimming took off 1 base at V and 2 bases at J, with 9 bases between the two ends. DNA of the CDR3: TGCGCCAGCAGCTTGTACAGGGACAACTATGGCTACACCTTC. Translated: CASSLYRDNYGYTF.

Notes on this clone: A read error may account for a junction end that differs from germline. The same CDR3 also results from other DNA sequences found in this sample. The chain carries TRBV18 and TRBJ1-3, with 7 bases aligning to TRBD1. Germline V gives CDR1 KGHSH, CDR2 LQKENI. CDR3 size: 15 residues. The CDR3, as DNA: TGCGCCAGCTCACGTGACAGGGTCCGAGGAAACACCATATATTTT. Translation gives CASSRDRVRGNTIYF.

V usage is TRBV7-9 and J usage is TRBJ2-7; perhaps TRBD1 as D (6 bases). The CDR3 extends over 16 amino acids. Germline assignment: CDR1 SEHNR and CDR2 FQNEAQ (reference sequence). Deletions cut 8 bases from V and 3 bases from J, with 23 bases between. CDR3: CASRSMTGFTGYEQYF. CDR3 nucleotides: TGTGCCAGCCGCTCCATGACAGGTTTCACGGGCTACGAGCAGTACTTC.

The CDR3 bases are TGTGCCAGTAGTAGAGGGGGGAACACCGGGGAGCTGTTTTTT. This sequence encodes CASSRGGNTGELFF. The chain couples TRBV19 to TRBJ2-2, with D tentatively TRBD1 (6 bases). V was cut by 4 bases and J by 1 base, with 7 bases left in between. The CDR3 runs to 14 residues. The V gene's germline CDR1 is LNHDA and CDR2 SQIVND (reference sequence).

The chain is built from TRBV7-3 and TRBJ2-5; D might be TRBD1 or TRBD2, each matching 6 bases. The CDR3 is made up of 14 amino acids. Germline CDR1 reads SGHTA; CDR2 reads FQGTGA. Trimming stripped 5 bases from V and 4 bases from J, with 14 bases between. In DNA form, the CDR3 reads TGTGCCAGCAGCCTAAGGGGGGATGGAGAGACCCAGTACTTC. It is translated as CASSLRGDGETQYF.

This sequence joins TRBV6-1 and TRBJ2-6; maybe TRBD1 (5 bases). The V end was cut by 4 bases, the J end by 0 bases, with 10 bases between. The CDR3 is 16 residues long. Per the germline V gene, CDR1 is MNHNS and CDR2 is SASEGT. This CDR3 is CASSADSFSGANVLTF. In nucleotides, the CDR3 is TGTGCCAGCAGTGCTGACAGTTTCTCTGGGGCCAACGTCCTGACTTTC.

This sequence joins TRBV28 and TRBJ1-2; D remains unclear. The V end lost 6 bases, the J end lost 5 bases, and 4 bases lay between the germline ends. The CDR3 runs 10 residues. Per the germline V gene, CDR1 is MDHEN and CDR2 is SYDVKM. The CDR3 DNA reads TGTGCCAGCAGGGGGTATGGCTACACCTTC. Its protein is CASRGYGYTF.

The chain joins TRBV7-9 to TRBJ1-4, with 7 bases identical to TRBD1. V dropped 3 bases and J dropped 0; count of bases not matched to a gene: 10. The CDR3 spans 18 residues. CDR1 is SEHNR and CDR2 is FQNEAQ in the germline V gene (reference sequence). The CDR3 region has the DNA TGTGCCAGCAGCTTCCGACAGGGTCGTGCCGCAACTAATGAAAAACTGTTTTTT. This encodes CASSFRQGRAATNEKLFF.

The CDR3 sequence: CASSLDFEAEAFF. The CDR3 DNA follows: TGTGCCAGCAGCCTCGACTTCGAGGCTGAAGCTTTCTTT. V gene TRBV7-2 combines with J gene TRBJ1-1; D is uncertain. This CDR3 is built from 13 residues. Trimming pared 5 bases from V and 6 bases from J, leaving 13 bases between. Germline V gives CDR1 SGHTA, CDR2 FQGNSA. Together with reference TRBV7-2 and TRBJ1-1, the CDR3 gives the full variable domain: GAGVSQSPSNKVTEKGKDVELRCDPISGHTALYWYRQSLGQGLEFLIYFQGNSAPDKSGLPSDRFSAERTGGSVSTLTIQRTQQEDSAVYLCASSLDFEAEAFFGQGTRLTVV.

In DNA, the CDR3 is TGTGCCAGCAGACGAGGGACGGAAAACTATGGCTACACCTTC. Translating it yields CASRRGTENYGYTF. The V gene is TRBV6-6, the J gene TRBJ1-2, with a possible D match to TRBD1 (5 bases). CDR3 length equals 14 residues. The V gene lost 6 bases and the J gene lost 2 bases, with 13 bases spanning the gap. CDR1 and CDR2 from the germline V gene are MNHNY and SVGAGI (reference sequence).

The V and J genes are TRBV28 and TRBJ1-5; perhaps TRBD1 as D (5 bases). V was pared by 3 bases and J by 2 bases, with 8 bases between. This CDR3 has 14 residues. The V gene's germline CDR1 is MDHEN and CDR2 SYDVKM. The CDR3, as DNA: TGTGCCAGCAGTTTGGGGGGAGGCAATCAGCCCCAGCATTTT. It translates to CASSLGGGNQPQHF.

The J gene is TRBJ2-7, the V gene TRBV5-1, with 9 bases fitting TRBD1. V lost 3 bases and J lost 3; bases outside the gene matches: 10. CDR3 length: 16 amino acids. Germline V gene lookup returns CDR1 SGHRS and CDR2 YFSETQ. CDR3 nucleotide sequence: TGCGCCAGCAGCTCCGGACCGGGACAGGGCTTCTACGAGCAGTACTTC. Amino acid sequence: CASSSGPGQGFYEQYF.

V gene TRBV4-1 combines with J gene TRBJ2-2, with a weak D call TRBD2 (7 bases). V lost 3 bases to trimming and J lost 0 bases, with 11 bases between them. The CDR3 covers 16 residues. Germline values: CDR1 MGHRA, CDR2 YSYEKL. CDR3 sequence (DNA): TGCGCCAGCAGCCATGGGGGGGCTGCGAACACCGGGGAGCTGTTTTTT. It is translated as CASSHGGAANTGELFF.

This chain uses TRBV19 with TRBJ2-2; 7 bases line up with TRBD2. The CDR3 length is 14 residues. Trimming took 8 bases from V and 5 from J; bases not matched to a gene: 8. CDR1 LNHDA and CDR2 SQIVND come from the germline V gene (reference sequence). The CDR3 loop is CASVTSHGTGELFF. Written as DNA, the CDR3 is TGTGCCAGTGTGACTAGCCACGGGACCGGGGAGCTGTTTTTT.

The chain carries TRBV14 and TRBJ1-1, with D perhaps matching TRBD1 (5 bases). V lost 4 bases and J lost 10, with 13 bases in between. The length of the CDR3 is 12 residues. Per germline, CDR1 SGHDN and CDR2 FVKESK. This chain's CDR3 is CASSPIAGLAFF. CDR3 coding DNA: TGTGCCAGCAGCCCTATTGCAGGGTTAGCTTTCTTT.

V usage is TRBV18 and J usage is TRBJ2-6; D perhaps matches TRBD1 (5 bases). In germline, CDR1 is KGHSH, CDR2 LQKENI. The CDR3 spans 14 residues. Trimming stripped 5 bases from V and 4 bases from J, with 9 bases between. The CDR3 protein is CASSGRQGANVLTF. DNA for the CDR3: TGTGCCAGCTCAGGCAGACAGGGGGCCAACGTCCTGACTTTC.

The V gene is TRBV7-3, the J gene TRBJ2-7; 7 nucleotides agree with TRBD2. The V segment lost 5 bases and the J segment 2 bases; nucleotides outside the gene matches: 3. CDR1 is SGHTA and CDR2 is FQGTGA in the germline V gene. There are 13 residues in the CDR3. CDR3: CASSRRGAYEQYF. The CDR3 DNA reads TGTGCCAGCAGCCGACGGGGGGCCTACGAGCAGTACTTC.

J is TRBJ1-3 and V is TRBV7-9; D may be TRBD1 (5 bases). CDR3 length: 15 amino acids. In germline, CDR1 is SEHNR, CDR2 FQNEAQ (reference sequence). The V gene lost 5 bases and the J gene lost 8 bases, with 19 bases spanning the gap. This CDR3 is CASSQSRSRADTIYF. CDR3 in DNA: TGTGCCAGCAGCCAGTCGAGAAGCAGGGCGGACACCATATATTTT.

Only one count was recorded for this clone. The chain links TRBV20-1 to TRBJ2-3, with D unclear. Trimming left V 1 base short and J 6 bases short, with 5 bases between. This CDR3 has 11 residues. Germline V CDR1 and CDR2: DFQATT, SNEGSKA (reference sequence). The CDR3 protein is CSARVRDTQYF. The CDR3 nucleotides read TGCAGTGCTAGAGTCCGGGATACGCAGTATTTT.

This clone was observed once. The rearrangement uses TRBV5-1 and TRBJ1-3; 7 bases agree with TRBD1. Germline CDR1 is SGHRS and CDR2 is YFSETQ. The CDR3 is 15 residues long. V lost 0 bases to trimming and J lost 2 bases; unmatched junction nucleotides: 2. Written as DNA, the CDR3 is TGCGCCAGCAGCTTGGGTGGGACAGCTGGAAACACCATATATTTT. This encodes CASSLGGTAGNTIYF.

This chain joins TRBV27 and TRBJ2-7; 10 nucleotides agree with TRBD1. Trimming at V came to 4 bases and at J to 6 bases, leaving 6 bases not matched to a gene. The CDR3 loop spans 14 amino acids. Germline assignment: CDR1 MNHEY and CDR2 SMNVEV (reference sequence). CDR3 sequence reads: CASSWDRGPGEQYF. The DNA of the CDR3 is TGTGCCAGCAGTTGGGACAGGGGCCCAGGCGAGCAGTACTTC.

V gene TRBV6-6 combines with J gene TRBJ2-2; possibly TRBD2 for D (6 bases). This CDR3 has 14 residues. Trimming stripped 5 bases from V and 4 bases from J, with 11 bases between. CDR1 and CDR2 from the germline V gene are MNHNY and SVGAGI (reference sequence). The CDR3 loop is CASSRERVTGELFF. The CDR3 DNA sequence: TGTGCCAGCAGTCGAGAGCGGGTCACCGGGGAGCTGTTTTTT.

The chain carries TRBV5-1 and TRBJ2-2; TRBD2 matches at 9 bases. Germline values: CDR1 SGHRS, CDR2 YFSETQ. The V segment lost 4 bases and the J segment 0 bases; nucleotides outside the gene matches: 4. The length of the CDR3 is 16 residues. In DNA, the CDR3 is TGCGCCAGCAGCCTGACTAGCGGTGCGAACACCGGGGAGCTGTTTTTT. The encoded protein is CASSLTSGANTGELFF.

The table lists this clone with a few counts. The V and J genes are TRBV25-1 and TRBJ1-1; the match to TRBD1 covers 7 bases. The CDR3 has 13 residues. J lost 9 bases, V lost 5 bases, and 9 bases had no gene match. Germline-derived CDR1 and CDR2 are MGHDK and SYGVNS. CDR3 in amino acids: CASSPRQGSKAFF. The CDR3 DNA is TGTGCCAGCAGTCCCAGACAGGGAAGTAAAGCTTTCTTT.

The chain has TRBV14 and TRBJ1-3; a weak D match, TRBD1 (6 bases). The V and J ends lost 2 bases and 2 bases respectively, with 13 bases between them. Germline V CDR1 and CDR2: SGHDN, FVKESK. The CDR3 spans 16 residues. The CDR3 nucleotides read TGTGCCAGCAGCCAATTATATAGGGGGACTGGAAACACCATATATTTT. Translation gives CASSQLYRGTGNTIYF.

The chain couples TRBV5-8 to TRBJ1-6; D not resolved. V lost 4 bases, J lost 11 bases, and 10 bases lay in between. The CDR3 is made up of 12 amino acids. The germline V gene encodes CDR1 SGHTS and CDR2 YDEGEE. This CDR3 reads CASSRAEAPLHF. CDR3 DNA sequence: TGTGCCAGCAGCAGGGCGGAGGCACCCCTCCACTTT.

In DNA form, the CDR3 reads TGTGCCAGCTCCCCCGGGGCGGCAAATGAGCAGTTCTTC. Translation gives CASSPGAANEQFF. The chain uses TRBV7-2 and TRBJ2-1; D may correspond to TRBD1 or TRBD2 (5 bases each). This CDR3 region has 13 residues. The V gene's germline CDR1 is SGHTA and CDR2 FQGNSA. The germline V and J ends were trimmed by 8 bases and 7 bases, with 15 bases remaining between them.